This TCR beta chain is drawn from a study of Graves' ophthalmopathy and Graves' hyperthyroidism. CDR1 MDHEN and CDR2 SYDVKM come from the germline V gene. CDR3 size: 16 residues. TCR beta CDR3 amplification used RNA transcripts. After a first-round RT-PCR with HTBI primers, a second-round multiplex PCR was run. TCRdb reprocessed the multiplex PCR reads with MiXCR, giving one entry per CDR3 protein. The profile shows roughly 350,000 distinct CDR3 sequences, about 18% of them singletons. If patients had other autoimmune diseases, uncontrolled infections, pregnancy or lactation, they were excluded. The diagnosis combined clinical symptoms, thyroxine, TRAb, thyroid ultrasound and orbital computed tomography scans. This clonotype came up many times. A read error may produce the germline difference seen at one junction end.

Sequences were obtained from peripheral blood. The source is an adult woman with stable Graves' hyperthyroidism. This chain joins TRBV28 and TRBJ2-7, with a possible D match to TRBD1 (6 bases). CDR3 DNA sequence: TGTGCCAGCAATTTAGGTTTGCCAGGGGTTGTGGGGGAGCAGTACTTC. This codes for CASNLGLPGVVGEQYF.